This is a list of T cell receptor beta chains from one sample in a study of prognosis after radiotherapy for stage I lung cancer. Via MiXCR, TCRdb re-called the multiplex PCR reads, giving one row per CDR3 protein. The table lists more than 30,000 distinct CDR3 sequences, roughly two fifths of them singletons, with approximately 15% in the top ten. The sequencing used PBMCs, collected before or after stereotactic body radiation therapy (not recorded which). The receptors stem from a donor over 45 with non-small cell lung cancer. The CDR3 runs from the conserved cysteine through the conserved F or W. The D gene is left open where the match is weak. Only part of the rows carry a size: once, few, many, or a class if the clone is expanded.

j_call: TRBJ2-4
v_call: TRBV2
d_call: -
clone_size: many
cdr3_nt: TGTGCCAGCAGTGGGCAGGGGGGGGAAGACATTCAGTACTTC
cdr3_aa: CASSGQGGEDIQYF

j_call: TRBJ1-6
v_call: TRBV18
d_call: -
clone_size: -
cdr3_nt: TGTGCCAGCTCACCACAACCTGGGACTTCACCCCTCCACTTT
cdr3_aa: CASSPQPGTSPLHF

j_call: TRBJ2-5
v_call: TRBV28
d_call: TRBD1
clone_size: many
cdr3_nt: TGTGCCAGCAGTACGCCCCGGGACAGGGGGAAACAAGAGACCCAGTACTTC
cdr3_aa: CASSTPRDRGKQETQYF

j_call: TRBJ2-2
v_call: TRBV6-1
d_call: -
clone_size: once
cdr3_nt: TGTGGCAGCACCCCGACGGGGAAACTGAACACCGGGGAGCTGTTTTTT
cdr3_aa: CGSTPTGKLNTGELFF

j_call: TRBJ2-2
v_call: TRBV10-3
d_call: TRBD1
clone_size: -
cdr3_nt: TGTGCCACTCGGACAGGGCAGACCGGGGAGCTGTTTTTT
cdr3_aa: CATRTGQTGELFF

j_call: TRBJ2-4
v_call: TRBV3-1
d_call: -
clone_size: -
cdr3_nt: TGTGCCAGCGGGGCCGGGACCGGACCAATTCAGTACTTC
cdr3_aa: CASGAGTGPIQYF

j_call: TRBJ1-2
v_call: TRBV4-2
d_call: -
clone_size: many
cdr3_nt: TGTGCCAGCAGCCAAGATCCGGGCTTCTATGGCTACACCTTC
cdr3_aa: CASSQDPGFYGYTF

j_call: TRBJ2-7
v_call: TRBV2
d_call: TRBD2
clone_size: -
cdr3_nt: TGTGCCAGCAGTGGACTAGCGGGGGACGAGCAGTACTTC
cdr3_aa: CASSGLAGDEQYF

j_call: TRBJ2-2
v_call: TRBV14
d_call: TRBD1
clone_size: -
cdr3_nt: TGTGCCAGCAGCCAACTCCGGGACAGGGGTCGGGCCGGGGAGCTGTTTTTT
cdr3_aa: CASSQLRDRGRAGELFF

j_call: TRBJ2-1
v_call: TRBV7-3
d_call: -
clone_size: once
cdr3_nt: TGTGCCAGCAGCCCGATGGATGGCCGCGAGCAGTTCTTC
cdr3_aa: CASSPMDGREQFF

j_call: TRBJ2-1
v_call: TRBV28
d_call: TRBD2
clone_size: medium-sized
cdr3_nt: TGTGCCAGCAGTTCGGGACTAGCGGGCTTCTACAATGAGCAGTTCTTC
cdr3_aa: CASSSGLAGFYNEQFF

j_call: TRBJ1-1
v_call: TRBV18
d_call: TRBD1
clone_size: many
cdr3_nt: TGTGCCAGCTCACGGGACAGGGCGGGTGAGGCTTTCTTT
cdr3_aa: CASSRDRAGEAFF

j_call: TRBJ1-5
v_call: TRBV20-1
d_call: TRBD1
clone_size: -
cdr3_nt: TGCAGTGCTAGAGCTCAGGGGGCTGGGAATCAGCCCCAGCATTTT
cdr3_aa: CSARAQGAGNQPQHF

j_call: TRBJ2-5
v_call: TRBV7-3
d_call: -
clone_size: many
cdr3_nt: TGTGCCAGCAGCTTAAACGGGGGCGGTGAAGAGACCCAGTACTTC
cdr3_aa: CASSLNGGGEETQYF

j_call: TRBJ1-4
v_call: TRBV30
d_call: -
clone_size: once
cdr3_nt: TGTGCCTGGAGCCTCTGGGGGGCTGAGGAAAAACTGTTTTTT
cdr3_aa: CAWSLWGAEEKLFF

j_call: TRBJ2-5
v_call: TRBV6-1
d_call: TRBD1
clone_size: many
cdr3_nt: TGTGCCAGCAGTCGGACAGGGGGCCAAGAGACCCAGTACTTC
cdr3_aa: CASSRTGGQETQYF

j_call: TRBJ2-5
v_call: TRBV3-1
d_call: -
clone_size: few
cdr3_nt: TGTGCCAGCAGCCAGAGGGGTCTTGGGACCCAGTACTTC
cdr3_aa: CASSQRGLGTQYF

j_call: TRBJ2-4
v_call: TRBV6-1
d_call: TRBD1
clone_size: -
cdr3_nt: TGTGCCAGCAGATCGGACAGGCCTCAACTAGACAAAAACATTCAGTACTTC
cdr3_aa: CASRSDRPQLDKNIQYF

j_call: TRBJ2-7
v_call: TRBV12-3/TRBV12-4
d_call: -
clone_size: once
cdr3_nt: TGTGCCAGCAGCCCACAGGAGGCTTCCTACGAGCAGTACTTC
cdr3_aa: CASSPQEASYEQYF

j_call: TRBJ2-3
v_call: TRBV4-2
d_call: -
clone_size: many
cdr3_nt: TGTGCCAGCAGCCAAGCGCCAGGTTCGGCAGATACGCAGTATTTT
cdr3_aa: CASSQAPGSADTQYF

j_call: TRBJ2-5
v_call: TRBV3-1
d_call: -
clone_size: many
cdr3_nt: TGTGCCAGCAGCCAAGACCTGACCCGACGGGAGACCCAGTACTTC
cdr3_aa: CASSQDLTRRETQYF

j_call: TRBJ1-2
v_call: TRBV19
d_call: -
clone_size: many
cdr3_nt: TGTGCCAGTAGTATTTCGGCGGGCTATGGCTACACCTTC
cdr3_aa: CASSISAGYGYTF

j_call: TRBJ2-1
v_call: TRBV3-1
d_call: TRBD2
clone_size: once
cdr3_nt: TGTGCCAGCAGCGTAGGTCAAGCGGGAGATGAGCAGTTCTTC
cdr3_aa: CASSVGQAGDEQFF

j_call: TRBJ2-7
v_call: TRBV6-1
d_call: -
clone_size: -
cdr3_nt: TGTGCCAGCATAGGGGCAGGGGGGCACGAGCAGTACTTC
cdr3_aa: CASIGAGGHEQYF

j_call: TRBJ2-7
v_call: TRBV11-2
d_call: TRBD1
clone_size: many
cdr3_nt: TGTGCCAGCAGCTTAGTAAGGACAGGGGGCTCCGAGCAGTACTTC
cdr3_aa: CASSLVRTGGSEQYF

j_call: TRBJ2-3
v_call: TRBV24-1
d_call: TRBD2
clone_size: -
cdr3_nt: TGTGCCACCAGTGATTTCCAGCGGGGTGGAGATACGCAGTATTTT
cdr3_aa: CATSDFQRGGDTQYF

j_call: TRBJ2-5
v_call: TRBV6-1
d_call: -
clone_size: many
cdr3_nt: TGTGCCAGCACCGACTCGACAGGGAGGGTAGAGACCCAGTACTTC
cdr3_aa: CASTDSTGRVETQYF

j_call: TRBJ1-4
v_call: TRBV30
d_call: TRBD1
clone_size: once
cdr3_nt: TGTGCCTGGAGAAAAGGACAGGGCTATTCCCGCGATGAAAAACTGTTTTTT
cdr3_aa: CAWRKGQGYSRDEKLFF

j_call: TRBJ2-1
v_call: TRBV20-1
d_call: -
clone_size: -
cdr3_nt: TGCAGTGCTAGAGACGGGTCCACGGTTAGGGGCGGAGCCAGGGGTGAGCGGTTCTTC
cdr3_aa: CSARDGSTVRGGARGERFF

j_call: TRBJ1-2
v_call: TRBV5-1
d_call: -
clone_size: -
cdr3_nt: TGCGCCAGCAGCTTGGGTCTGGGAAGCTATGGCTACACCTTC
cdr3_aa: CASSLGLGSYGYTF

j_call: TRBJ1-1
v_call: TRBV5-1
d_call: TRBD1
clone_size: -
cdr3_nt: TGCGCCAGCAGCTTGGGGACAGGGGGAACTGAAGCTTTATTT
cdr3_aa: CASSLGTGGTEALF

j_call: TRBJ1-4
v_call: TRBV28
d_call: TRBD1
clone_size: medium-sized
cdr3_nt: TGTGCCAGCAGTTTATGGGGACAGGGAACTAATGAAAAACTGTTTTTT
cdr3_aa: CASSLWGQGTNEKLFF

j_call: TRBJ1-1
v_call: TRBV5-6
d_call: -
clone_size: many
cdr3_nt: TGTGCCAGCAGCTTGACAAACACTGAAGCTTTCTTT
cdr3_aa: CASSLTNTEAFF

j_call: TRBJ2-1
v_call: TRBV6-1
d_call: TRBD1
clone_size: few
cdr3_nt: TGTGCCAGCGGTCGGTATAGGGACAGCCATGAGCAGTTCTTC
cdr3_aa: CASGRYRDSHEQFF

j_call: TRBJ1-5
v_call: TRBV2
d_call: TRBD1
clone_size: medium-sized
cdr3_nt: TGTGCCAGCAGTGAATCCCAAGGGACAGCGAGCAATCAGCCCCAGCATTTT
cdr3_aa: CASSESQGTASNQPQHF

j_call: TRBJ1-1
v_call: TRBV7-9
d_call: -
clone_size: many
cdr3_nt: TGTACCAGCAGTCCCGGGCAGGGGGAAGCTTTCTTT
cdr3_aa: CTSSPGQGEAFF

j_call: TRBJ2-1
v_call: TRBV11-3
d_call: TRBD2
clone_size: -
cdr3_nt: TGTGCCAGCAGCTTAGACGGTGGGGGGAGGGCTAGAGGGAATGAGCAGTTCTTC
cdr3_aa: CASSLDGGGRARGNEQFF

j_call: TRBJ2-2
v_call: TRBV27
d_call: TRBD2
clone_size: -
cdr3_nt: TGTGCCAGCATTTTCAGGCGGGGGGTCACCGGGGAGCTGTTTTTT
cdr3_aa: CASIFRRGVTGELFF

j_call: TRBJ2-1
v_call: TRBV7-9
d_call: -
clone_size: -
cdr3_nt: TGTGCCAGCAGCATACCTGGCGAGGTCAATGAGCAGTTCTTC
cdr3_aa: CASSIPGEVNEQFF

j_call: TRBJ2-6
v_call: TRBV5-1
d_call: TRBD2
clone_size: many
cdr3_nt: TGCGCCAGCAGTCCGGGGGGCTCTGGGGCCAACGTCCTGACTTTC
cdr3_aa: CASSPGGSGANVLTF

j_call: TRBJ2-1
v_call: TRBV5-1
d_call: TRBD2
clone_size: many
cdr3_nt: TGCGCCAGCAGACCCTCTCCGGGGGAGGGCAACTCCTACAATGAGCAGTTCTTC
cdr3_aa: CASRPSPGEGNSYNEQFF

j_call: TRBJ2-7
v_call: TRBV11-3
d_call: -
clone_size: many
cdr3_nt: TGTGCCAGCAGTCAAAGTAGGTCACGCGGGGAGCAGTACTTC
cdr3_aa: CASSQSRSRGEQYF

j_call: TRBJ2-1
v_call: TRBV6-1
d_call: -
clone_size: -
cdr3_nt: TGTGCCAGCAGATCCGGGAAAGGGGATCATCATGAGCAGTTCTTC
cdr3_aa: CASRSGKGDHHEQFF

j_call: TRBJ2-3
v_call: TRBV28
d_call: -
clone_size: once
cdr3_nt: TGCGCCAGCAGTCTTCGCGGGCGGAGCACAGATACGCAGTATTTT
cdr3_aa: CASSLRGRSTDTQYF

j_call: TRBJ1-2
v_call: TRBV12-3/TRBV12-4
d_call: TRBD1
clone_size: medium-sized
cdr3_nt: TGTGCCAGCAGGACAGGGGCGGGTGGCTACACCTTC
cdr3_aa: CASRTGAGGYTF

j_call: TRBJ1-2
v_call: TRBV2
d_call: -
clone_size: many
cdr3_nt: TGTGCCAGCAGTGGAGCAGTATTCGAGCGCTATGGCTACACCTTC
cdr3_aa: CASSGAVFERYGYTF

j_call: TRBJ1-4
v_call: TRBV6-1
d_call: -
clone_size: -
cdr3_nt: TGTGCCAGCACCCGGGTGGGAGGAGGCGAAAAACTGTTTTTT
cdr3_aa: CASTRVGGGEKLFF

j_call: TRBJ1-1
v_call: TRBV20-1
d_call: -
clone_size: many
cdr3_nt: TGCAGTGCTAGAGGGACCGGGACATCCAAAAAGGGAGGTTTCTTT
cdr3_aa: CSARGTGTSKKGGFF

j_call: TRBJ2-3
v_call: TRBV5-1
d_call: TRBD2
clone_size: many
cdr3_nt: TGCGCCAGCAGCAGCGGGGCTAGCGGGGGTACAGATACGCAGTATTTT
cdr3_aa: CASSSGASGGTDTQYF

j_call: TRBJ2-1
v_call: TRBV7-9
d_call: TRBD1
clone_size: many
cdr3_nt: TGTGCCAGCAGCCCCTGGGGGACAGTAGACAATGAGCAGTTCTTC
cdr3_aa: CASSPWGTVDNEQFF

j_call: TRBJ2-7
v_call: TRBV12-5
d_call: -
clone_size: many
cdr3_nt: TGTGCTAGTGGCCGGACAGAAATCTACGAGCAGTACTTC
cdr3_aa: CASGRTEIYEQYF

j_call: TRBJ2-3
v_call: TRBV19
d_call: -
clone_size: many
cdr3_nt: TGTGCCAGTAGGGTTGCAGATACGCAGTATTTT
cdr3_aa: CASRVADTQYF

j_call: TRBJ2-1
v_call: TRBV12-3/TRBV12-4
d_call: TRBD1
clone_size: -
cdr3_nt: TGTGCCAGCACCCTGGGACAGCCTTGCCCAAGGGGCAACGAGCAGTTCTTC
cdr3_aa: CASTLGQPCPRGNEQFF

j_call: TRBJ2-2
v_call: TRBV2
d_call: TRBD1
clone_size: many
cdr3_nt: TGTGCCAGCCACGGGGACAGGGTTGAGAACACCGGGGAGCTGTTTTTT
cdr3_aa: CASHGDRVENTGELFF

j_call: TRBJ2-7
v_call: TRBV11-2
d_call: -
clone_size: many
cdr3_nt: TGTGCCAGCAGCTTAAGTGAGGGCACCGAGCAGTACTTC
cdr3_aa: CASSLSEGTEQYF

j_call: TRBJ1-1
v_call: TRBV19
d_call: -
clone_size: many
cdr3_nt: TGTGCCAGTAGTAACGGGGCCCGGCCGGTGAACACTGAAGCTTTCTTT
cdr3_aa: CASSNGARPVNTEAFF

j_call: TRBJ2-1
v_call: TRBV2
d_call: -
clone_size: many
cdr3_nt: TGTGCCAGCAGACAGTACAATGAGCAGTTCTTC
cdr3_aa: CASRQYNEQFF

j_call: TRBJ1-3
v_call: TRBV7-3
d_call: -
clone_size: many
cdr3_nt: TGTGCCAGCAGCTATCGCTCCGGGACGTACTCTGGAAACACCATATATTTT
cdr3_aa: CASSYRSGTYSGNTIYF

j_call: TRBJ1-3
v_call: TRBV20-1
d_call: -
clone_size: many
cdr3_nt: TGCAGTGCTAGGGTCGGGGGCGCTGGAAACACCATATATTTT
cdr3_aa: CSARVGGAGNTIYF

j_call: TRBJ1-4
v_call: TRBV12-3/TRBV12-4
d_call: -
clone_size: many
cdr3_nt: TGTGCCAGCAGTTTAGGGGTAGTCGAAGGGGAAAAACTGTTTTTT
cdr3_aa: CASSLGVVEGEKLFF